This T cell receptor (beta chain) was sequenced in a study of cytomegalovirus exposure and HLA in healthy donors. Study-wide context: Among the 400 or so donors who were genotyped, about 79% fell in the genetic ancestry cluster that is associated with self-reported Caucasian donors.

The V end was cut by 6 bases, the J end by 0 bases, with 12 bases between. Germline CDR1 MNHEY, CDR2 SVGAGI. The CDR3 runs 15 residues. Findings of the study overall: Presence/absence analyses rested on an assumption that sequencing depth was roughly uniform across donors. Researchers reported from a later analysis that most CMV-associated TCR beta chains appeared HLA-restricted. CMV serostatus was the sole immune exposure information available.

The PCR contained 60 Vbeta and 13 Jbeta primers. The repertoire was sequenced with immunoSEQ multiplex PCR; TCRdb's copy has only in-frame clones and lacks some. The sample records under 150,000 clones, 65% to 75% being singletons. Concerning this clone: Antigen unknown.

The sequence was obtained from a woman in her thirties or forties in good health and CMV-seropositive. V is TRBV6-5 and J is TRBJ2-1, with D perhaps TRBD1 (5 bases). What was sequenced was PBMCs. CDR3 sequence reads: CASRQDRNSYNEQFF. CDR3 DNA: TGTGCCAGCAGACAAGACAGAAACTCCTACAATGAGCAGTTCTTC.